This T cell receptor beta chain was captured by sequencing in a study of PD-L1 blockade in urothelial cancer. Study summary: About 90% of the roughly 30 patients comprised males who had bladder-origin urothelial cancer. Blood was subjected to analysis at 3 weeks (second dose) and 6 weeks following treatment start.

Sequenced by immunoSEQ multiplex PCR; TCRdb stores in-frame clones only, minus some. The sample comprises roughly 130,000 clones, approximately 88% of which are singletons, and roughly 3.5% rests with the top ten. V shed 1 base and J 1 base; nucleotides not matched to a gene: 14. CDR1 and CDR2 from the germline V gene are SGHDT and YYEEEE. The CDR3 spans 19 residues. Whole-study findings and limits: At 3 weeks on treatment, tumor-associated clones expanded more with durable benefit.

With regard to this clone: Antigen: not known.

Time point: pretreatment peripheral blood. Each patient gave between 1 and 8 samples, pretreatment and on-treatment. The sequence derives from a man over 45 with urothelial cancer. The input for sequencing was PBMCs, taken around atezolizumab (anti-PD-L1) treatment. The J gene is TRBJ2-3, the V gene TRBV5-6, with 8 bases aligning to TRBD2. CDR3 amino acids: CASSLYASGLTGGTDTQYF. CDR3 in DNA: TGTGCCAGCAGCTTGTACGCTAGCGGGCTTACTGGGGGCACAGATACGCAGTATTTT.